A single sample gave rise to the 5 T cell receptor beta chains below, sequenced in a study of shared clonotypes between healthy human individuals (dated by TCRdb to about 2020). Libraries were prepared through the immunoSEQ multiplex PCR assay. Imported from immuneACCESS, the table was reduced by TCRdb to in-frame sequences with V and J called. These copies leave out some clones; in studies compared against another copy, an unresolved V gene accounts for under half, and the cause of the remainder is not known. This sample lists some 2 million clones; roughly 94% were detected once. The ten top clones hold 0.13% of the sample. The sequenced material came from naive CD4+ T cells sorted from blood. This specimen's cell subset or site label, per the study, means: CD45RA+ positively selected. All receptors come from a man between 18 and 29 years old in good health.

The V and J genes are TRBV7-2 and TRBJ2-3; D remains unclear. CDR1 is SGHTA, CDR2 FQGNSA, per germline. The CDR3 has 12 amino acids. Trimming shortened V by 5 bases and J by 11 bases, and 14 bases separated the two germline ends. The CDR3 DNA sequence: TGTGCCAGCAGCCCACCCAGCGAAAGGCAGTATTTT. This codes for CASSPPSERQYF.

The chain couples TRBV5-1 to TRBJ2-3; a weak D match, TRBD2 (6 bases). Trimming left V 5 bases short and J 2 bases short, with 18 bases between. CDR1 SGHRS and CDR2 YFSETQ come from the germline V gene. CDR3 length: 16 amino acids. CDR3 amino acids: CASSYEGLGNTDTQYF. The CDR3 DNA is TGCGCCAGCAGTTATGAGGGACTGGGCAACACAGATACGCAGTATTTT.

The chain is built from TRBV4-2 and TRBJ2-1, with 10 bases aligning to TRBD1. J was trimmed by 8 bases and V by 0 bases; bases with no gene match: 4. CDR1 and CDR2 (germline): LGHNA, YNFKEQ. The CDR3 sequence is 15 residues long. The CDR3 reads CASSQEGDRGHEQFF. Here the CDR3 DNA reads TGTGCCAGCAGCCAAGAGGGAGACAGGGGGCATGAGCAGTTCTTC.

V is TRBV7-9 and J is TRBJ2-7, with 10 bases that match TRBD1. The CDR3 has 12 amino acids. V shed 7 bases and J 13 bases; nucleotides not matched to a gene: 10. CDR1 SEHNR and CDR2 FQNEAQ come from the germline V gene (reference sequence). This CDR3 reads CASTLGQGSIYF. CDR3 nucleotides: TGTGCCAGCACCCTGGGACAGGGGAGCATATACTTC.

The chain has TRBV7-9 and TRBJ1-5; D unresolved. The V and J ends lost 4 bases and 6 bases respectively, with 13 bases between them. The CDR3 length is 14 residues. Germline V gene lookup returns CDR1 SEHNR and CDR2 FQNEAQ (reference sequence). The CDR3 coding sequence is TGTGCCAGCAGCTCGCAGGCCGGGGTTCAGCCCCAGCATTTT. Encoded protein: CASSSQAGVQPQHF.